This T cell receptor beta chain derives from a study of long-term antiretroviral therapy in people with HIV. Note on this clone: Antigen: not known.

At the survey level, the v3.0 immunoSEQ assay was run. The method was immunoSEQ multiplex PCR; TCRdb's version includes in-frame clones alone and lacks a portion of them. The sample gives roughly 30,000 clones, about 82% of which show up once; 4.8% is in the top ten. Study conclusions and caveats: For ART adherence, viral resistance and therapy changes, no data were available.

J gave up 3 bases and V 2 bases, and 4 bases lay outside the gene matches. The CDR3 contains 13 residues. Per germline, CDR1 GTSNPN and CDR2 SVGIG (reference sequence). Every participant with HIV received treatment in the United States. Cryopreserved PBMC samples of roughly 0.85-11 million cells were used for DNA extraction. The specimen comprised unsorted PBMCs, sampled 0.8 years after starting antiretroviral therapy. The V call is TRBV30, the J call TRBJ2-7, with 7 bases that match TRBD1. The receptor was derived from a woman under 40 with HIV. CDR3 amino acids: CAWSRGQIYEQYV. The CDR3 coding sequence is TGTGCCTGGAGTCGGGGACAGATCTACGAGCAGTACGTC.